Reported below is one T cell receptor (beta chain). In the authors' methods: Quantification of nucleated cells was approximated via reference gene primer amplification. The method was immunoSEQ multiplex PCR; TCRdb's version includes in-frame clones alone and lacks a portion of them. V and J calls and clone size come straight from that table; D and trimming were deduced from the DNA. The data hold about 100,000 clones, with about 88% observed a single time. This sample is part of a study of blood T cell repertoires in COVID-19. Across the study: Samples came from the United States, Italy and Spain, spanning acute and convalescent COVID-19. Sample material is recorded as cDNA or gDNA derived from T cells, B-cell-depleted T cells, or PBMCs.

The germline V gene encodes CDR1 MNHNS and CDR2 SASEGT. The CDR3 runs to 14 residues. V gave up 3 bases and J gave up 7 bases; unmatched junction bases: 7. The receptor comes from an elderly man with acute or convalescent COVID-19. The specimen sequenced was peripheral blood. The chain employs TRBV6-1 and TRBJ2-7; 9 nucleotides agree with TRBD2. CDR3 sequence: CASSEASGVTEQYF. CDR3 DNA: TGTGCCAGCAGTGAGGCTAGCGGGGTCACGGAGCAGTACTTC.